The 19 T cell receptor beta chains in this list originate from one sample, sequenced in a study of cytomegalovirus exposure and HLA in healthy donors. Amplification used 60 Vbeta primers and 13 Jbeta primers. Profiling relied on immunoSEQ multiplex PCR, and the TCRdb table lists in-frame clones only, not all of them. This table holds around 120,000 clones, 80% found once. Sequenced material: PBMCs. These receptors came from a man in his thirties or forties in good health and CMV-seronegative.

This chain joins TRBV19 and TRBJ2-1, with 7 bases that match TRBD2. V lost 6 bases to trimming and J lost 2 bases; unmatched junction nucleotides: 1. CDR1 LNHDA and CDR2 SQIVND come from the germline V gene (reference sequence). The CDR3 is 13 amino acids. The CDR3 here is CASSGRTYNEQFF. CDR3 DNA sequence: TGTGCCAGTAGCGGGAGGACCTACAATGAGCAGTTCTTC.

The CDR3 loop reads CASSLVANYGYTF. DNA of the CDR3: TGTGCCAGCAGTTTGGTGGCAAACTATGGCTACACCTTC. The chain links TRBV27 to TRBJ1-2; D uncertain. With 3 bases removed from V and 2 bases from J, the gap between germline ends came to 7 bases. Germline CDR1 MNHEY, CDR2 SMNVEV (reference sequence). This CDR3 has 13 amino acids.

The V call is TRBV28, the J call TRBJ1-2; D possibly corresponds to TRBD1 (6 bases). Trimming shortened V by 6 bases and J by 7 bases, and 12 bases separated the two germline ends. Germline V CDR1 and CDR2: MDHEN, SYDVKM. CDR3 length: 12 residues. This chain's CDR3 is CASRTGLRGYTF. CDR3 bases: TGTGCCAGCAGGACAGGATTGCGTGGCTACACCTTC.

The rearrangement uses TRBV5-1 and TRBJ2-3; 8 bases fit TRBD1. This CDR3 region has 15 residues. Germline CDR1 and CDR2: SGHRS and YFSETQ. The V and J ends lost 0 bases and 1 base, in that order; junction bases with no gene match: 1. The chain's CDR3 is CASSLEDRGTDTQYF. CDR3 sequence (DNA): TGCGCCAGCAGCTTGGAGGACAGGGGCACAGATACGCAGTATTTT.

The V and J genes are TRBV11-3 and TRBJ2-7; tentatively, D is TRBD1 (5 bases). The CDR3 runs to 12 residues. CDR1 and CDR2 (germline): SGHNT, YENEEA. Trimming stripped 5 bases from V and 7 bases from J, with 12 bases between. The CDR3 nucleotides are TGTGCCAGCAGCGGAACAGGTAGAGAGCAGTACTTC. It translates to CASSGTGREQYF.

CDR3 nucleotides: TGTGCCAGTCGAGAGACAGGGACTGAAGCTTTCTTT. Protein sequence: CASRETGTEAFF. The genes are TRBV19 and TRBJ1-1, with 7 bases identical to TRBD1. V was clipped by 8 bases and J by 5 bases; unmatched bases: 5. CDR1 and CDR2 (germline): LNHDA, SQIVND (reference sequence). The length of the CDR3 is 12 residues.

The genes are TRBV7-3 and TRBJ2-7; 10 nucleotides match TRBD2. Germline CDR1 reads SGHTA; CDR2 reads FQGTGA. This CDR3 has 15 residues. V was pared by 5 bases and J by 5 bases, with 9 bases of the junction left unmatched. The DNA of the CDR3 is TGTGCCAGCAGCCCGTCGGGACTAGCGTTCCACGAGCAGTACTTC. Protein: CASSPSGLAFHEQYF.

The rearrangement links TRBV7-9 to TRBJ2-7, with D unresolved. The CDR3 sequence is 17 residues long. Trimming took 1 base from V and 2 from J, leaving 18 bases between them. Germline assignment: CDR1 SEHNR and CDR2 FQNEAQ (reference sequence). CDR3 sequence: CASSLVSPSGITYEQYF. CDR3 coding DNA: TGTGCCAGCAGCTTAGTTTCCCCCTCAGGAATCACCTACGAGCAGTACTTC.

To note about this clone: The junction and the germline gene differ at one end; a read error may be behind it. V and J are TRBV5-6 and TRBJ1-5; TRBD1 agrees at 10 bases. CDR3 length equals 16 residues. The V gene's germline CDR1 is SGHDT and CDR2 YYEEEE. This CDR3 reads CASSLERQGAGQPQNF. CDR3 in DNA: TGTGCCAGCAGTCTCGAACGACAGGGGGCAGGTCAGCCCCAGAATTTT.

Ten or more counts support this clone. This chain links TRBV4-3 with TRBJ2-7; TRBD1 might be the D (5 bases). The germline gives CDR1 LGHNA, CDR2 YSLEER. The CDR3 loop spans 15 amino acids. Trimming pared 1 base from V and 0 bases from J, leaving 10 bases between. CDR3: CASSQVVDSSYEQYF. CDR3 nucleotides: TGCGCCAGCAGCCAAGTGGTCGACAGCTCCTACGAGCAGTACTTC.

The rearrangement joins TRBV28 to TRBJ2-7, with 9 bases matching TRBD1. This CDR3 has 14 amino acids. CDR1 is MDHEN, CDR2 SYDVKM, per germline. After removal of 2 bases from V and 7 bases from J, the junction contained 6 bases not matched to a gene. CDR3 sequence: CASSLGTGWREQYF. The CDR3 DNA is TGTGCCAGCAGTTTAGGGACAGGGTGGAGAGAGCAGTACTTC.

This clone showed up just once. This rearrangement joins TRBV27 to TRBJ2-5, with D possibly matching TRBD2 (6 bases). Germline assignment: CDR1 MNHEY and CDR2 SMNVEV (reference sequence). Trimming stripped 6 bases from V and 5 bases from J, with 13 bases between. The CDR3 spans 13 residues. For the CDR3, the DNA is TGTGCCAGCAGGGAACTAGCATGGGAGACCCAGTACTTC. It codes for CASRELAWETQYF.

The CDR3 loop reads CASTETGTSYEQYF. CDR3 in DNA: TGTGCCAGCACCGAGACAGGGACCTCCTACGAGCAGTACTTC. This chain joins TRBV6-1 and TRBJ2-7; 7 bases fit TRBD1. This CDR3 comprises 14 residues. After removal of 7 bases from V and 0 bases from J, the junction contained 6 bases not matched to a gene. CDR1 and CDR2 (germline): MNHNS, SASEGT.

This clone has a handful of counts. The rearrangement uses TRBV4-3 and TRBJ2-5, with D tentatively TRBD2 (5 bases). Germline CDR1 reads LGHNA; CDR2 reads YSLEER. Trimming left V 0 bases short and J 5 bases short, with 13 bases between. This CDR3 spans 15 amino acids. CDR3: CASSQDRGVSETQYF. CDR3 sequence (DNA): TGCGCCAGCAGCCAAGATCGGGGAGTGTCGGAGACCCAGTACTTC.

This clone was seen once. At one of its ends the junction is not consistent with the germline gene, which may arise from a read error. The V call is TRBV6-5, the J call TRBJ2-1, with 7 bases fitting TRBD2. This CDR3 comprises 15 residues. Germline V gives CDR1 MNHEY, CDR2 SVGAGI. The CDR3 DNA follows: TGTGCCGGCAGTTTCTCTAACGGGAGGAACAATGAGCAGTTCTTC. It specifies CAGSFSNGRNNEQFF.

The rearrangement links TRBV19 to TRBJ2-1, with D tentatively TRBD1 (5 bases). Germline assignment: CDR1 LNHDA and CDR2 SQIVND (reference sequence). This CDR3 region has 13 residues. In DNA, the CDR3 is TGTCGATGGGGCCAGGACGGATACAATGAGCAGTTCTTC. It is translated as CRWGQDGYNEQFF.

The J gene is TRBJ1-2, the V gene TRBV4-3, with 7 bases fitting TRBD1. Trimming took 0 bases from V and 7 from J; bases not matched to a gene: 5. The CDR3 is 14 amino acids. CDR1 is LGHNA, CDR2 YSLEER, per germline. The CDR3 DNA is TGCGCCAGCAGCCAAGATCTGACAGGGACTGGCTACACCTTC. Encoded protein: CASSQDLTGTGYTF.

CDR3 in DNA: TGTGCCAGCAGCCACGGGGACAGCCTACCTTCTAAGCAGTTCTTC. Translated, it gives CASSHGDSLPSKQFF. The chain carries TRBV4-2 and TRBJ2-1; 7 nucleotides line up with TRBD1. This CDR3 is built from 15 residues. Unmatched junction bases numbered 13, after V lost 3 bases and J lost 11 bases. CDR1 LGHNA and CDR2 YNFKEQ come from the germline V gene.

The chain is built from TRBV2 and TRBJ2-1; possibly TRBD2 for D (5 bases). Germline V CDR1 and CDR2: SNHLY, FYNNEI. V shed 6 bases and J shed 0 bases, with 12 bases lying between them. This CDR3 spans 15 amino acids. CDR3 loop: CASSASRSSYNEQFF. In DNA, the CDR3 is TGTGCCAGCAGCGCTAGCAGGAGCTCCTACAATGAGCAGTTCTTC.